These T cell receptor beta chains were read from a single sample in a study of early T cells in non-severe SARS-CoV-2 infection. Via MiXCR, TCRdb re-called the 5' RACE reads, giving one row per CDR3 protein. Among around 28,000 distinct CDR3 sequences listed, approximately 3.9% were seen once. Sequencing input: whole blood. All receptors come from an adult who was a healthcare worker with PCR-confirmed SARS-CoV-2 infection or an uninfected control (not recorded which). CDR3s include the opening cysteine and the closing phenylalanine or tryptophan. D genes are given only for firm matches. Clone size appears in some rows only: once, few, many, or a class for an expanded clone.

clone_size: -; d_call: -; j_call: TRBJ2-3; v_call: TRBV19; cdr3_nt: TGTGCCAGTAGTACCTCGGGGGATACGCAGTATTTT; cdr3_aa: CASSTSGDTQYF
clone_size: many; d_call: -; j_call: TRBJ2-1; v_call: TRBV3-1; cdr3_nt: TGTGCCAGCAGCCTTTGGGACCAATCCGAGAACTACAATGAGCAGTTCTTC; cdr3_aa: CASSLWDQSENYNEQFF
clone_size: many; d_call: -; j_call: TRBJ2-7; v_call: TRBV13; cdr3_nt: TGTGCCAGCAGCCCCCGTCAGGGAAGCTCCTACGAGCAGTACTTC; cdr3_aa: CASSPRQGSSYEQYF
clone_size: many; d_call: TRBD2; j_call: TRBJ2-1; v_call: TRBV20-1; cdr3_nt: TGCAGTGCTCAGACTAGCGGGAGGGCCGGCCCCTACAATGAGCAGTTCTTC; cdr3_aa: CSAQTSGRAGPYNEQFF
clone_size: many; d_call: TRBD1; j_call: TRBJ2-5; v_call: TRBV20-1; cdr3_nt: TGCAGTGTCCCACCGAGACAGGGAGAGACCCAGTACTTC; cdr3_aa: CSVPPRQGETQYF
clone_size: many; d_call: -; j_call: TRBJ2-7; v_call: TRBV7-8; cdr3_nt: TGTGCCAGCGTAGTGGGAGAGACCTCCTACGAGCAGTACTTC; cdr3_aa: CASVVGETSYEQYF
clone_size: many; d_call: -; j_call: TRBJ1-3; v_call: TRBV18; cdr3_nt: TGTGCCAGCTCAGAATCCGAGGCAGACTCTGGAAACACCATATATTTT; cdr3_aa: CASSESEADSGNTIYF
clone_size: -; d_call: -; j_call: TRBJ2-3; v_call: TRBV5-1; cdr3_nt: TGCGCCAGCAGCTTGGACGGGGCGGGACGCACAGATACGCAGTATTTT; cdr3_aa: CASSLDGAGRTDTQYF
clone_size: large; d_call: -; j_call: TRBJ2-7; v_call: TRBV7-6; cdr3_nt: TGTGCCAGCAGCCCTGGGGGCCCGAGTTTTTTCTACGAGCAGTACTTC; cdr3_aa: CASSPGGPSFFYEQYF
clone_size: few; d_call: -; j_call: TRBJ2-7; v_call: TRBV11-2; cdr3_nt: TGTGCCAGCAGCTTAGATCCAGTTTCCGAGCAGTACTTC; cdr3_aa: CASSLDPVSEQYF
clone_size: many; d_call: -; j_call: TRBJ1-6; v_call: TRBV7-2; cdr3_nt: TGTGCCAGCAGCTTAGTAACAGCAAATTCACCCCTCCACTTT; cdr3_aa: CASSLVTANSPLHF
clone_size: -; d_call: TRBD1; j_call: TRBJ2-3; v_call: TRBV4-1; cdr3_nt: TGCGCCAGCAGCCAGGTTCGACAGGGGATAACAGATACGCAGTATTTT; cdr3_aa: CASSQVRQGITDTQYF
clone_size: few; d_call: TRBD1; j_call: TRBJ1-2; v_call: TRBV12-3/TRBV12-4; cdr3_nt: TGTGCCAGCAGATCCGGGACAGGGATTTCTAACTATGGCTACACCTTC; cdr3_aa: CASRSGTGISNYGYTF
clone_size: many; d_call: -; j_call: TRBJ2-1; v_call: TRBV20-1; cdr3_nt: TGCAGTGCTAGAAACGATCAGGGGAGGAATGAGCAGTTCTTC; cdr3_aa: CSARNDQGRNEQFF
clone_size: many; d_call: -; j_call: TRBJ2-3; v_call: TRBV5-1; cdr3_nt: TGCGCCAGCAGCTCGAGTGTAGCAGCAGATACGCAGTTTTTT; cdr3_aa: CASSSSVAADTQFF
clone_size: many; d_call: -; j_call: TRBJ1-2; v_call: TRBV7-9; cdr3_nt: TGTGCCAGCAGCTTAGCTAGCTCTGGCAGCCGAAACTATGGCTACACCTTC; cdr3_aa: CASSLASSGSRNYGYTF